Listed here are 8 T cell receptor beta chains from one sample, sequenced in a study of identical twins (dated by TCRdb to 2016 to 2018). Library preparation employed 5' RACE. Sequencing was performed on an Illumina HiSeq 2000. TCRdb passed the public sequencing reads through fastp at Q25 and MiXCR, retaining productive beta sequences. Identical CDR3 protein sequences are pooled into one entry, listed with their most common genes and DNA. For this sample the table gives roughly 690,000 distinct CDR3 sequences, of which around 20% were detected only once. In total, the top ten clones hold approximately 4.3% of the sample. The same specimen was also included in a second study, on T cells expressing NK-cell markers.

Material: PBMCs. The receptor source for this set is a woman younger than 35 in good health.

On this clonotype: A much larger clone lies a single base off, so this may be a read error. This chain uses TRBV5-1 with TRBJ2-2, with D hard to call. Germline V gene sequence: CDR1 SGHRS, CDR2 YFSETQ. CDR3 length: 14 amino acids. The V and J ends lost 4 bases and 0 bases respectively, with 7 bases between them. The CDR3 reads CASSTDPNTGELFF. The CDR3 region has the DNA TGCGCCAGCAGCACCGACCCGAACACCGGGGAGCTGTTTTTT.

The chain links TRBV6-1 to TRBJ2-3, with TRBD2 matching over 8 bases. CDR1 MNHNS and CDR2 SASEGT come from the germline V gene. The V gene end was trimmed by 6 bases and the J gene end by 2 bases; junction bases not matched to a gene: 7. This CDR3 contains 15 residues. CDR3 sequence: CASREVAGITDTQYF. CDR3 DNA sequence: TGTGCCAGCAGGGAGGTAGCGGGGATCACAGATACGCAGTATTTT.

The DNA for the CDR3 is TGCAGTGCTAGGGCAGATCTGGGGACCGTAACCTACGAGCAGTACTTC. Its translation: CSARADLGTVTYEQYF. The chain combines TRBV20-1 with TRBJ2-7; D possibly matches TRBD1 or TRBD2 (5 bases each). This CDR3 is built from 16 residues. Per germline, CDR1 DFQATT and CDR2 SNEGSKA (reference sequence). V gave up 3 bases and J gave up 2 bases, with 20 bases separating them.

This clonotype was found once. This rearrangement joins TRBV6-8 to TRBJ2-2; TRBD1 matches 7 bases. Trimming took 7 bases from V and 2 from J; bases not matched to a gene: 7. This CDR3 has 15 amino acids. Germline V gives CDR1 MNHGY, CDR2 SAAAGT. DNA for the CDR3: TGTGCCAGCAAGGCACAGGGGTCCAACACCGGGGAGCTGTTTTTT. This codes for CASKAQGSNTGELFF.

The rearrangement links TRBV3-1 to TRBJ2-1, with TRBD2 identical over 11 bases. Per the germline V gene, CDR1 is LGHDT and CDR2 is YNNKEL (reference sequence). The length of the CDR3 is 16 residues. Trimming cost V 6 bases and J 6 bases; bases outside gene matches: 10. CDR3 in DNA: TGTGCCAGCAGGAAATTCGGGACTAGCGGAAGCAATGAGCAGTTCTTC. Protein: CASRKFGTSGSNEQFF.

The table lists this clonotype with a few counts. V is TRBV9 and J is TRBJ2-1, with D maybe TRBD2 (6 bases). CDR1 and CDR2 from the germline V gene are SGDLS and YYNGEE. This CDR3 has 17 amino acids. V was shortened by 2 bases and J by 0 bases, with 15 bases between the two germline ends. DNA of the CDR3: TGTGCCAGCAGCGTGAGGACCCGGGACTTCTCCTACAATGAGCAGTTCTTC. Protein: CASSVRTRDFSYNEQFF.

This clonotype was seen repeatedly, ten times or more. The chain is built from TRBV20-1 and TRBJ1-4; TRBD1 aligns across 11 bases. Trimming took 5 bases from V and 6 from J; bases not matched to a gene: 8. The CDR3 runs to 15 residues. The germline CDR1 and CDR2 sequences are DFQATT and SNEGSKA (reference sequence). For the CDR3, the DNA is TGCAGTGCTCGCCTTTGGGGACAGGGGGATGAAAAACTGTTTTTT. This sequence encodes CSARLWGQGDEKLFF.

This clonotype appeared a few times. The chain joins TRBV6-1 to TRBJ1-6; 7 bases are shared with TRBD1. The V segment lost 5 bases and the J segment 7 bases; nucleotides outside the gene matches: 17. Germline V gene data show CDR1 as MNHNS and CDR2 as SASEGT. This CDR3 region has 18 residues. The CDR3 is CASSRKAQTGFLNSPLHF. The CDR3 region has the DNA TGTGCCAGCAGTCGTAAAGCCCAGACAGGGTTTCTCAATTCACCCCTCCACTTT.